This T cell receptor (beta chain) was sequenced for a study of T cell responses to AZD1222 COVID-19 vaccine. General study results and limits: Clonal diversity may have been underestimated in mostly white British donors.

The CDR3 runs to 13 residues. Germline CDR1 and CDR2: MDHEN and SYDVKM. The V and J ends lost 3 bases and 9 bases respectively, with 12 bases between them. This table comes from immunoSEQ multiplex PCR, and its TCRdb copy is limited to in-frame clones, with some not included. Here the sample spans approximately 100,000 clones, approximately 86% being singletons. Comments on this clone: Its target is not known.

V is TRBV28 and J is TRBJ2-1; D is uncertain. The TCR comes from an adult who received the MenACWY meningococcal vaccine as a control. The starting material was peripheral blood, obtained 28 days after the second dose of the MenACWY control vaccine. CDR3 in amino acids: CASSFGDISEQFF. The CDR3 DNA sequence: TGTGCCAGCAGTTTCGGAGATATTTCTGAGCAGTTCTTC. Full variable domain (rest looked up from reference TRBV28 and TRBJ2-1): DVKVTQSSRYLVKRTGEKVFLECVQDMDHENMFWYRQDPGLGLRLIYFSYDVKMKEKGDIPEGYSVSREKKERFSLILESASTNQTSMYLCASSFGDISEQFFGPGTRLTVL.